This TCR beta chain was identified during a study of blood T cell repertoires in COVID-19. Looking at the study overall: Sources were T cells, B-cell-depleted T cells, or PBMCs; the material itself was cDNA or gDNA.

Repertoires were generated with immunoSEQ multiplex PCR, while TCRdb's copy carries only in-frame clones and drops some. The repertoire consists of roughly 330,000 clones, with over 75% occurring once and the leading ten covering about 5%. This clone was seen only once. Trimming removed 2 bases at V and 8 bases at J, with 10 bases between. The CDR3 has 13 residues. Looked up from germline, CDR1 is GTSNPN and CDR2 is SVGIG (reference sequence). This TCR derives from a man aged 25 to 40 who had recovered from COVID-19. The sample was PBMCs or T cells enriched from blood (not recorded which). This chain uses TRBV30 with TRBJ1-6; D unresolved. DNA of the CDR3: TGTGCCTGGAGTCTCGGCCGGGATTCACCCCTCCACTTT. It codes for CAWSLGRDSPLHF.